This T cell receptor beta chain was observed in a study of siplizumab effects on memory and regulatory T cells. Generated by immunoSEQ multiplex PCR, the TCRdb table keeps only in-frame clones and is missing some. The sample holds more than 95,000 clones, about 94% seen once. This sequence originates from a human donor in good health. The sequenced sample was Tregs sorted from blood.

The CDR3 DNA follows: TGTGCCACCAGCGGTTGGGGGCAAGACTATGGCTACACCTTC. It encodes CATSGWGQDYGYTF. The V call is TRBV15, the J call TRBJ1-2; D perhaps matches TRBD1 (6 bases). V was shortened by 5 bases and J by 3 bases, with 13 bases between the two germline ends. The germline gives CDR1 LNHNV, CDR2 YYDKDF (reference sequence). The length of the CDR3 is 14 residues. The full variable domain, its missing parts supplied by reference TRBV15 and TRBJ1-2, is DAMVIQNPRYQVTQFGKPVTLSCSQTLNHNVMYWYQQKSSQAPKLLFHYYDKDFNNEADTPDNFQSRRPNTSFCFLDIRSPGLGDTAMYLCATSGWGQDYGYTFGSGTRLTVV.